This TCR beta chain was sequenced during a study of shared clonotypes between healthy human individuals. Method: immunoSEQ multiplex PCR; TCRdb's copy keeps in-frame clones and lacks some. The profile shows more than 400,000 clones, 95% to 96% of them singletons. The CDR3 contains 16 residues. The material sequenced was naive CD4+ T cells sorted from blood. Subset reported: CD45RA+ positively selected. The V gene is TRBV21-1, the J gene TRBJ2-7; the table's D call, TRBD1, was not checked against the DNA. TRBV21-1 is a pseudogene segment. This TCR was sampled from a woman in her twenties or thirties in good health. The CDR3 DNA reads as TGTGCCAGCAGCACCGAAAGGGACAGGGTTCCCTACGAGCAGTACTTC. As protein: CASSTERDRVPYEQYF.